This TCR beta chain originates from a study of shared clonotypes between healthy human individuals. In the study overall: Each donor had three CD4 naive, three CD4 memory, two CD8 naive and one CD8 memory plate.

It was roughly 210 ng DNA, 25,000 to 35,000 T cell genomes, that sorted-subset replicate PCRs used. Clones were sequenced by immunoSEQ multiplex PCR, and TCRdb holds only the in-frame ones, with some missing. Of hundreds of thousands of clones listed, over 90% are singletons. Findings and limits, study-wide: An expected dependence of interdonor clonotype sharing on sequencing depth was noted.

This CDR3 region has 10 residues. V shed 8 bases and J shed 7 bases, with 9 bases lying between them. The germline V gene encodes CDR1 MNHEY and CDR2 SMNVEV (reference sequence). Only a few counts were recorded for this clone. As yet, its antigen is unknown. Naive CD8 cells lacked CD45RO, underwent positive selection for CCR7 and left out terminally differentiated effector memory CD45RA+ cells. Donors, healthy HIV-negative adults, lacked recent acute infections or vaccinations. The sequence derives from a man between 25 and 39 years old in good health. Specimen: naive CD8+ T cells sorted from blood. The chain combines TRBV27 with TRBJ2-7; possible D gene TRBD2, 5 bases. In DNA form, the CDR3 reads TGTGCCAGCGGACTTGGGGAGCAGTACTTC. It yields the protein CASGLGEQYF.